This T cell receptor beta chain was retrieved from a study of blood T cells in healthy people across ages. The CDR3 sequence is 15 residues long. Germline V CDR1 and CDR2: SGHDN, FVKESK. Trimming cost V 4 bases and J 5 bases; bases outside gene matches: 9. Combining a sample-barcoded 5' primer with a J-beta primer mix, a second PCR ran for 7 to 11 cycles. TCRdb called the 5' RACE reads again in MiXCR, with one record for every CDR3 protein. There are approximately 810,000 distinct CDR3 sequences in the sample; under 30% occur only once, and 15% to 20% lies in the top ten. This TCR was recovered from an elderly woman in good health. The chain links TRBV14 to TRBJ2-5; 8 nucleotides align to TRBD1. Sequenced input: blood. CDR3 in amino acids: CASSLPRQGRETQYF. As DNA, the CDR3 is TGTGCCAGCAGCCTACCCAGACAGGGGAGGGAGACCCAGTACTTC.